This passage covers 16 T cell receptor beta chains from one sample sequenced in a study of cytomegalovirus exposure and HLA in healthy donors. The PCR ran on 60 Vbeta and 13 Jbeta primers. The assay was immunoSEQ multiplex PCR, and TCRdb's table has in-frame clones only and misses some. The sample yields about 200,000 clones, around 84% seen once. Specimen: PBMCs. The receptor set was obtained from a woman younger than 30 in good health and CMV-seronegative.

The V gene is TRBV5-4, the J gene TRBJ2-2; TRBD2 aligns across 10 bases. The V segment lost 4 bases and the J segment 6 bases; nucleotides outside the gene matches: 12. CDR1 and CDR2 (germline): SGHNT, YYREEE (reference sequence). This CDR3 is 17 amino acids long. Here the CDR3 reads CASSPPLAGDVSGELFF. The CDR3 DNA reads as TGTGCCAGCAGCCCCCCCCTAGCGGGAGACGTCTCCGGGGAGCTGTTTTTT.

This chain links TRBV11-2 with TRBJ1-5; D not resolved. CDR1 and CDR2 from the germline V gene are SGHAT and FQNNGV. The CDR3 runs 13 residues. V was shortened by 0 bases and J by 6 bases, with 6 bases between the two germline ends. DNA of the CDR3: TGTGCCAGCAGCTTAGATGGGAGTCAGCCCCAGCATTTT. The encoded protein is CASSLDGSQPQHF.

CDR3 loop: CASSIENSGSGNTIYF. As DNA, the CDR3 is TGTGCCAGTAGTATAGAGAACAGCGGCTCTGGAAACACCATATATTTT. The chain carries TRBV19 and TRBJ1-3; D uncertain. Germline V gene sequence: CDR1 LNHDA, CDR2 SQIVND (reference sequence). This CDR3 region has 16 residues. Deletions cut 0 bases from V and 0 bases from J, with 9 bases between.

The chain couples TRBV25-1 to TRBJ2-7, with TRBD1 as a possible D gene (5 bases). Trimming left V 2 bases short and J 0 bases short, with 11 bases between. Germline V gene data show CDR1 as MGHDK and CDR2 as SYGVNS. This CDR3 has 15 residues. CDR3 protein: CASSEPVRGSYEQYF. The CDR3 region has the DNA TGTGCCAGCAGTGAACCCGTTAGGGGCTCCTACGAGCAGTACTTC.

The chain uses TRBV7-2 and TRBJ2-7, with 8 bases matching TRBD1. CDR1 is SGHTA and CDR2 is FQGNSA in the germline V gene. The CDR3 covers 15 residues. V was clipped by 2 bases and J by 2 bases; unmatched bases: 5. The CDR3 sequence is CASSLMGQVPYEQYF. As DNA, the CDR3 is TGTGCCAGCAGCTTAATGGGACAGGTTCCCTACGAGCAGTACTTC. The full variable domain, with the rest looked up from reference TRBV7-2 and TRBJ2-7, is GAGVSQSPSNKVTEKGKDVELRCDPISGHTALYWYRQSLGQGLEFLIYFQGNSAPDKSGLPSDRFSAERTGGSVSTLTIQRTQQEDSAVYLCASSLMGQVPYEQYFGPGTRLTVT.

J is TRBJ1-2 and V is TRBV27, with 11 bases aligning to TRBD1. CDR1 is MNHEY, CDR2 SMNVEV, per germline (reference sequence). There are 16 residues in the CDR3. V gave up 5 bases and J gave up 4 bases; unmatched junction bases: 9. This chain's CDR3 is CASSPGQGARIYGYTF. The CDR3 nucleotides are TGTGCCAGCAGTCCTGGACAGGGGGCGAGGATCTATGGCTACACCTTC.

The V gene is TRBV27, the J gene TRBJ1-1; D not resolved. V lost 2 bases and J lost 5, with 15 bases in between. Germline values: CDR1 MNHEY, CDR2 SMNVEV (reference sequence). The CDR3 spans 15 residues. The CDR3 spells CASSLSGGLWTEAFF. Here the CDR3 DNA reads TGTGCCAGCAGTTTAAGTGGCGGGCTTTGGACTGAAGCTTTCTTT.

CDR3 bases: TGTGCCAGCAGCTTGCGGGGGGGAGCGAATGGCTACACCTTC. It is translated as CASSLRGGANGYTF. The chain joins TRBV7-9 to TRBJ1-2; possible D gene TRBD1, 5 bases. V lost 3 bases to trimming and J lost 6 bases, with 14 bases between them. The CDR3 covers 14 residues. Germline CDR1 and CDR2: SEHNR and FQNEAQ (reference sequence).

DNA of the CDR3: TGTGCCAGCAGTCCCACCGGGACTAGCGGGACCAATGAGCAGTTCTTC. This sequence encodes CASSPTGTSGTNEQFF. The gene calls are TRBV7-9 and TRBJ2-1, with 13 bases identical to TRBD2. Germline assignment: CDR1 SEHNR and CDR2 FQNEAQ (reference sequence). The J segment lost 6 bases and the V segment lost 6 bases, leaving 8 bases of the junction unmatched. The CDR3 contains 16 residues.

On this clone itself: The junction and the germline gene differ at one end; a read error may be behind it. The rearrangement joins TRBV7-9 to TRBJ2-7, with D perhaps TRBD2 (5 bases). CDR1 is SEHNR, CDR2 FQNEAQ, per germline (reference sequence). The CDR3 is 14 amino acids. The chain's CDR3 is CSSSFSDYSYEQYF. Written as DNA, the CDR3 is TGTTCCAGCAGCTTCAGCGACTACTCCTACGAGCAGTACTTC.

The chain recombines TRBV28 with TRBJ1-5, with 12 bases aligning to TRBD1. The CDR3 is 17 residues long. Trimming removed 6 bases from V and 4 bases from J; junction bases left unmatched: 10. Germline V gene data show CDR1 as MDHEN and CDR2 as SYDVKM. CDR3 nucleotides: TGTGCCAGCAGCCGGGACAGGGGGCGACTGTTTAATCAGCCCCAGCATTTT. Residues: CASSRDRGRLFNQPQHF.

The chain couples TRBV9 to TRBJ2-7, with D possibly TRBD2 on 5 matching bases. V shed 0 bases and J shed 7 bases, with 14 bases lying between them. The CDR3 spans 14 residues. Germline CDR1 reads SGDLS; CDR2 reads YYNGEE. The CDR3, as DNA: TGTGCCAGCAGCGTAGTAGAGGGTTTCGGAGAGCAGTACTTC. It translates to CASSVVEGFGEQYF.

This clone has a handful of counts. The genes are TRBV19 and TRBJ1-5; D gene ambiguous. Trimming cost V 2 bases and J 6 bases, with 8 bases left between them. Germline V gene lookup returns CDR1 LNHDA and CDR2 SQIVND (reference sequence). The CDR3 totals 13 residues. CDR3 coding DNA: TGTGCCAGTAGTATACAGTCCTTTCAGCCCCAGCATTTT. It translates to CASSIQSFQPQHF.

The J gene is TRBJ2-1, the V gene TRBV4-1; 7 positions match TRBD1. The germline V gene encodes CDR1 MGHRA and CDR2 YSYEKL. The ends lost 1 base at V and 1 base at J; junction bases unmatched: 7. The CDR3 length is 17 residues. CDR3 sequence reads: CASSQGGQGESYNEQFF. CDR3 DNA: TGCGCCAGCAGCCAAGGAGGGCAGGGGGAATCCTACAATGAGCAGTTCTTC.

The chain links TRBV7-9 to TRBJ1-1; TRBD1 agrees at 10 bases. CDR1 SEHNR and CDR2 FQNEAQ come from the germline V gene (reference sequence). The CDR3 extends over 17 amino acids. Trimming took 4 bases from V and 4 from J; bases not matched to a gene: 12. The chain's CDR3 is CASSYPGQGPMSTEAFF. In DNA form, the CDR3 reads TGTGCCAGCAGCTATCCGGGACAGGGGCCGATGAGCACTGAAGCTTTCTTT.

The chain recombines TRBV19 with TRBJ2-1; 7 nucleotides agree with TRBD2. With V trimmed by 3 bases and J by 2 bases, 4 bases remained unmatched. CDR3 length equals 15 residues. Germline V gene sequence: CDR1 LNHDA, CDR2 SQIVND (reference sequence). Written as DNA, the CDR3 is TGTGCCAGTAGTATTCTAGCGGTGGCCTACAATGAGCAGTTCTTC. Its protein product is CASSILAVAYNEQFF.